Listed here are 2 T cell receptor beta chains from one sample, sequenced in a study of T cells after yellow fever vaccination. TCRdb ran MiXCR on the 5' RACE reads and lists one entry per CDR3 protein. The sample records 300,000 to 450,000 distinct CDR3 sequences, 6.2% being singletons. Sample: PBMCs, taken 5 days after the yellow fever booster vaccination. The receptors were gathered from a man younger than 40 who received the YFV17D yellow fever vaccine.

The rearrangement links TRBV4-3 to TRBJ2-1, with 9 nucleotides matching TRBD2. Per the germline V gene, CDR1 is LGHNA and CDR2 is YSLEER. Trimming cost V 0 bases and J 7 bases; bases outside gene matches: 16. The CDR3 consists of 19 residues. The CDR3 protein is CASSQDPTGTSSRRNEQFF. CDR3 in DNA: TGCGCCAGCAGCCAAGACCCCACCGGGACTAGCTCAAGAAGAAATGAGCAGTTCTTC.

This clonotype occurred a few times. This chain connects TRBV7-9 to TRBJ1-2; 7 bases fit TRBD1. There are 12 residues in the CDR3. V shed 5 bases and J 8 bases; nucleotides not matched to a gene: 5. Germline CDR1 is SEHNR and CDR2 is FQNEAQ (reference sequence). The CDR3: CASSGEDRGYTF. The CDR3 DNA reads TGTGCCAGCAGCGGGGAGGACAGGGGCTACACCTTC.